The 30 T cell receptor beta chains below all came from one sample that was sequenced in a study of T cells in Graves' hyperthyroidism and ophthalmopathy. Researchers took RNA transcripts and amplified the TCR beta CDR3 regions from them. First-round RT-PCR targeting the TCR CDR3 was performed with the HTBI primer set. TCRdb ran MiXCR on the multiplex PCR reads and lists one entry per CDR3 protein. Altogether about 300,000 distinct CDR3 sequences are present, 13% being singletons, with the ten largest covering about 8%. The material sequenced was blood. The source is a woman younger than 45 with Graves' hyperthyroidism that later progressed to Graves' ophthalmopathy.

The table lists this clonotype with a few counts. A read error is possible here, since a much larger clone lies one base away. J is TRBJ2-5 and V is TRBV12-3 or TRBV12-4, with D possibly matching TRBD2 (5 bases). This CDR3 region has 11 residues. CDR3 coding DNA: TGTACCACCTCTCTAGCCGAGACCCAGTACTTC. The encoded protein is CTTSLAETQYF.

This clonotype was counted many times. V is TRBV7-9 and J is TRBJ2-3; D is perhaps TRBD1 (5 bases). CDR3 length equals 15 residues. V was clipped by 5 bases and J by 5 bases, with 17 bases between them. Germline CDR1 is SEHNR and CDR2 is FQNEAQ (reference sequence). The CDR3 sequence: CASSRGHFDRDTQYF. In DNA, the CDR3 is TGTGCCAGCAGCCGAGGACACTTCGACAGAGATACGCAGTATTTT.

The V gene is TRBV5-8, the J gene TRBJ2-1; D possibly matches TRBD1 or TRBD2 (7 bases each). This CDR3 has 15 residues. Germline CDR1 reads SGHTS; CDR2 reads YDEGEE. Trimming removed 6 bases from V and 10 bases from J, with 23 bases in between. CDR3 nucleotide sequence: TGTGCCAGCAACCCAGGGGGGGCCAGGCAGGAGGAGCAGTTCTTC. Encoded protein: CASNPGGARQEEQFF.

This clonotype appeared a few times. This chain joins TRBV6-2 or TRBV6-3 and TRBJ1-2; TRBD1 might be the D (6 bases). The germline gives CDR1 MNHEY, CDR2 SVGEGT. The CDR3 runs 16 residues. V was cut by 5 bases and J by 1 base, with 17 bases left in between. CDR3 nucleotides: TGTGCCAGCAGTCGGACAGTTTATACAAATAACTATGGCTACACCTTC. This translates into CASSRTVYTNNYGYTF.

Ten or more counts support this clonotype. The chain recombines TRBV6-1 with TRBJ1-1; 7 nucleotides align to TRBD1. The CDR3 is made up of 14 amino acids. Per germline, CDR1 MNHNS and CDR2 SASEGT. The junction had 4 bases not matched to a gene; V was cut back by 5 bases and J by 1 base. CDR3 coding DNA: TGTGCCAGCAGTTCTAGGACAGGGAACACTGAAGCTTTCTTT. Its translation is CASSSRTGNTEAFF.

Regarding this clonotype: A much larger clone lies one base from this, so it may be a read error. The chain employs TRBV6-1 and TRBJ2-1; D possibly uses TRBD1 or TRBD2 (5 bases each). V was pared by 8 bases and J by 0 bases, with 5 bases between. CDR3 size: 12 residues. Germline V gives CDR1 MNHNS, CDR2 SASEGT. The CDR3 protein is CASGGSYNEQFF. Here the CDR3 DNA reads TGTGCCAGCGGGGGCTCCTACAATGAGCAGTTCTTC.

In this sample, this clonotype turned up many times. CDR3 bases: TGTGCCAGCAGCTTAGGGACTAGCGGGATAGACGGGGAGCTGTTTTTT. This encodes CASSLGTSGIDGELFF. The rearrangement links TRBV11-2 to TRBJ2-2; TRBD2 matches 12 bases. Germline CDR1 and CDR2: SGHAT and FQNNGV. The CDR3 spans 16 residues. V lost 1 base to trimming and J lost 7 bases; unmatched junction nucleotides: 4.

This clonotype appeared a few times. The CDR3 nucleotides read TGTGCCAGCAGCGGATGGGGAGAAGCTTTCTTT. The encoded protein is CASSGWGEAFF. The chain uses TRBV14 and TRBJ1-1; unclear D gene. V lost 5 bases to trimming and J lost 8 bases, with 9 bases between them. The germline gives CDR1 SGHDN, CDR2 FVKESK. The CDR3 spans 11 residues. Full variable domain (rest looked up from reference TRBV14 and TRBJ1-1): EAGVTQFPSHSVIEKGQTVTLRCDPISGHDNLYWYRRVMGKEIKFLLHFVKESKQDESGMPNNRFLAERTGGTYSTLKVQPAELEDSGVYFCASSGWGEAFFGQGTRLTVV.

This clonotype was observed many times. The chain is built from TRBV3-1 and TRBJ1-1; 7 bases match TRBD1. Germline V gene lookup returns CDR1 LGHDT and CDR2 YNNKEL (reference sequence). The CDR3 runs 16 residues. Unmatched junction bases numbered 5, after V lost 1 base and J lost 0 bases. The CDR3 protein is CASSQAGGAMNTEAFF. In nucleotides, the CDR3 is TGTGCCAGCAGCCAAGCAGGGGGGGCGATGAACACTGAAGCTTTCTTT.

This clonotype was seen many times. The chain uses TRBV29-1 and TRBJ2-1, with unresolved D. V shed 4 bases and J shed 6 bases, with 10 bases lying between them. Germline CDR1 and CDR2: SQVTM and ANQGSEA. CDR3 length equals 12 residues. This chain's CDR3 is CSVVVQANEQFF. DNA for the CDR3: TGCAGCGTTGTGGTCCAAGCCAATGAGCAGTTCTTC.

This clonotype showed up many times. The chain employs TRBV3-1 and TRBJ1-5; D gene unclear. The ends were cut back, 1 base at V and 4 bases at J, with 8 bases in the middle. Germline CDR1 reads LGHDT; CDR2 reads YNNKEL (reference sequence). The CDR3 runs to 14 residues. Written as DNA, the CDR3 is TGTGCCAGCAGCCAAGGGACCGCGAATCAGCCCCAGCATTTT. It codes for CASSQGTANQPQHF.

The rearrangement joins TRBV4-3 to TRBJ2-6; a possible D gene is TRBD1 (5 bases). The CDR3 sequence is 16 residues long. The germline V gene encodes CDR1 LGHNA and CDR2 YSLEER. Trimming removed 1 base from V and 2 bases from J, with 9 bases in between. CDR3 residues: CASSQGTGTGANVLTF. In nucleotides, the CDR3 is TGCGCCAGCAGCCAAGGAACAGGAACTGGGGCCAACGTCCTGACTTTC.

This clonotype was seen repeatedly, ten times or more. V is TRBV11-2 and J is TRBJ2-3; no firm D call. V lost 2 bases to trimming and J lost 7 bases, with 13 bases between them. CDR1 is SGHAT, CDR2 FQNNGV, per germline. The CDR3 is 14 residues long. The CDR3 DNA follows: TGTGCCAGCAGCTTAATAGCATCCAAATATACGCAGTATTTT. It translates to CASSLIASKYTQYF.

The sample holds many counts of this clonotype. The chain carries TRBV9 and TRBJ2-7; D tentatively reads TRBD1 or TRBD2 (5 bases each). This CDR3 is built from 14 residues. V lost 3 bases to trimming and J lost 5 bases, with 15 bases between them. CDR1 SGDLS and CDR2 YYNGEE come from the germline V gene. The CDR3 region has the DNA TGTGCCAGCAGCGACGCCGGGACGGTGAACGAGCAGTACTTC. It specifies CASSDAGTVNEQYF.

This clonotype was found many times. This chain uses TRBV18 with TRBJ2-7; D is uncertain. Germline V gene data show CDR1 as KGHSH and CDR2 as LQKENI. The V end was cut by 2 bases, the J end by 2 bases, with 10 bases between. This CDR3 contains 14 residues. The CDR3 is CASSPSPRTYEQYF. The DNA of the CDR3 is TGTGCCAGCTCACCATCCCCGAGAACCTACGAGCAGTACTTC.

There are a few counts of this clonotype. CDR3 loop: CASSQAGTQSSYNEQFF. The CDR3 DNA follows: TGCGCCAGCAGCCAAGCTGGGACCCAGAGCTCCTACAATGAGCAGTTCTTC. This chain connects TRBV4-3 to TRBJ2-1; D could derive from TRBD1 or TRBD2 (5 bases each). Germline CDR1 is LGHNA and CDR2 is YSLEER. There are 17 residues in the CDR3. The germline V and J ends were trimmed by 1 base and 0 bases, with 13 bases remaining between them.

Details on this clonotype: This may be a read error: a much more frequent sequence differs by one nucleotide. The rearrangement joins TRBV2 to TRBJ2-5; weak D call: TRBD2 (6 bases). Germline V gene sequence: CDR1 SNHLY, CDR2 FYNNEI. The CDR3 covers 13 residues. Trimming left V 6 bases short and J 7 bases short, with 15 bases between. Here the CDR3 reads CASSGGARGTQYF. The CDR3 DNA reads as TGTGCCAGCAGCGGAGGGGCCCGGGGGACCCAGTACTTC.

The chain joins TRBV11-2 to TRBJ2-1, with 11 bases fitting TRBD2. The V gene end was trimmed by 5 bases and the J gene end by 6 bases; junction bases not matched to a gene: 9. The CDR3 contains 16 residues. Germline V CDR1 and CDR2: SGHAT, FQNNGV. The CDR3 reads CASSTLLGLAANEQFF. In DNA form, the CDR3 reads TGTGCCAGCAGCACCCTTTTGGGACTAGCGGCCAATGAGCAGTTCTTC. The complete variable domain, with remaining parts taken from reference TRBV11-2 and TRBJ2-1, reads EAGVAQSPRYKIIEKRQSVAFWCNPISGHATLYWYQQILGQGPKLLIQFQNNGVVDDSQLPKDRFSAERLKGVDSTLKIQPAKLEDSAVYLCASSTLLGLAANEQFFGPGTRLTVL.

This clonotype came up many times. The rearrangement joins TRBV28 to TRBJ2-1, with 12 bases fitting TRBD2. Looked up from germline, CDR1 is MDHEN and CDR2 is SYDVKM. The CDR3 loop spans 15 amino acids. J was trimmed by 9 bases and V by 2 bases; bases with no gene match: 5. The CDR3 is CASSLDTSGRREQFF. DNA of the CDR3: TGTGCCAGCAGTTTAGACACTAGCGGGAGGCGTGAGCAGTTCTTC. Using reference TRBV28 and TRBJ2-1 for the parts outside the CDR3, the full variable domain is DVKVTQSSRYLVKRTGEKVFLECVQDMDHENMFWYRQDPGLGLRLIYFSYDVKMKEKGDIPEGYSVSREKKERFSLILESASTNQTSMYLCASSLDTSGRREQFFGPGTRLTVL.

A few counts support this clonotype. V is TRBV7-9 and J is TRBJ2-3, with 13 bases fitting TRBD2. Germline-derived CDR1 and CDR2 are SEHNR and FQNEAQ (reference sequence). The CDR3 runs to 16 residues. Losses at the gene ends were 5 bases for V and 5 bases for J; bases not matched to a gene: 7. The CDR3 protein is CASSPGTSGMVDTQYF. The CDR3 DNA reads TGTGCCAGCAGCCCAGGGACTAGCGGGATGGTAGATACGCAGTATTTT.

J is TRBJ2-7 and V is TRBV9; TRBD1 might be the D (6 bases). V shed 3 bases and J shed 2 bases, with 12 bases lying between them. CDR3 length: 14 amino acids. CDR1 and CDR2 (germline): SGDLS, YYNGEE. CDR3 sequence: CASSAGDATYEQYF. CDR3 DNA: TGTGCCAGCAGCGCAGGGGACGCAACCTACGAGCAGTACTTC.

The chain carries TRBV4-3 and TRBJ2-6; D unresolved. This CDR3 is built from 18 residues. The V and J ends lost 1 base and 0 bases respectively, with 13 bases between them. The germline CDR1 and CDR2 sequences are LGHNA and YSLEER. The CDR3 here is CASSQVMIGISGANVLTF. The CDR3, as DNA: TGCGCCAGCAGCCAAGTAATGATCGGAATCTCTGGGGCCAACGTCCTGACTTTC.

This clonotype was observed many times. The chain carries TRBV27 and TRBJ2-1; 7 bases line up with TRBD2. This CDR3 comprises 17 residues. The V segment lost 6 bases and the J segment 5 bases; nucleotides outside the gene matches: 16. Germline lookup yields CDR1 MNHEY and CDR2 SMNVEV (reference sequence). CDR3 sequence (DNA): TGTGCCAGCAGCCCTTTAAGCGGGATCCCCAGCCACAATGAGCAGTTCTTC. Its translation is CASSPLSGIPSHNEQFF.

In the case of this clonotype: With a much larger clone just one base away, this may be a read error. The gene calls are TRBV30 and TRBJ2-3; 7 bases line up with TRBD1. Trimming cost V 8 bases and J 5 bases; bases outside gene matches: 10. CDR1 is GTSNPN and CDR2 is SVGIG in the germline V gene (reference sequence). This CDR3 is 13 amino acids long. CDR3: CAGNRGLQDTQYF. CDR3 DNA sequence: TGTGCCGGAAACAGGGGCTTACAAGATACGCAGTATTTT. The full variable domain, in which reference TRBV30 and TRBJ2-3 provide the parts outside the CDR3, is SQTIHQWPATLVQPVGSPLSLECTVEGTSNPNLYWYRQAAGRGLQLLFYSVGIGQISSEVPQNLSASRPQDRQFILSSKKLLLSDSGFYLCAGNRGLQDTQYFGPGTRLTVL.

The chain combines TRBV6-2 or TRBV6-3 with TRBJ2-7, with D possibly TRBD2 on 5 matching bases. The germline gives CDR1 MNHEY, CDR2 SVGEGT. V was clipped by 0 bases and J by 2 bases, with 17 bases between them. The CDR3 is 17 residues long. As DNA, the CDR3 is TGTGCCAGCAGTTACTCGAGGACTCTAGGACTGGCCTACGAGCAGTACTTC. This sequence encodes CASSYSRTLGLAYEQYF.

This clonotype has a handful of counts. This chain uses TRBV7-9 with TRBJ1-6, with TRBD1 as a possible D gene (5 bases). CDR3 length: 16 residues. With 3 bases removed from V and 6 bases from J, the gap between germline ends came to 15 bases. The germline V gene encodes CDR1 SEHNR and CDR2 FQNEAQ (reference sequence). CDR3 amino acids: CASSLDGARGNSPLHF. In nucleotides, the CDR3 is TGTGCCAGCAGCTTGGACGGGGCCCGAGGTAATTCACCCCTCCACTTT. Using reference TRBV7-9 and TRBJ1-6 for the parts outside the CDR3, the full variable domain is DTGVSQNPRHKITKRGQNVTFRCDPISEHNRLYWYRQTLGQGPEFLTYFQNEAQLEKSRLLSDRFSAERPKGSFSTLEIQRTEQGDSAMYLCASSLDGARGNSPLHFGNGTRLTVT.

This clonotype was detected many times. The J gene is TRBJ2-1, the V gene TRBV7-9; 12 nucleotides line up with TRBD2. Germline V gene sequence: CDR1 SEHNR, CDR2 FQNEAQ (reference sequence). The CDR3 runs 16 residues. With 4 bases clipped from V and 5 bases from J, the junction kept 6 bases outside the gene matches. In DNA, the CDR3 is TGTGCCAGCAGCTCGAGCACTAGCGGGAGGAACAATGAGCAGTTCTTC. Amino acid sequence: CASSSSTSGRNNEQFF. The full variable domain, rest sourced from reference TRBV7-9 and TRBJ2-1, is DTGVSQNPRHKITKRGQNVTFRCDPISEHNRLYWYRQTLGQGPEFLTYFQNEAQLEKSRLLSDRFSAERPKGSFSTLEIQRTEQGDSAMYLCASSSSTSGRNNEQFFGPGTRLTVL.

The sample holds many counts of this clonotype. This chain connects TRBV2 to TRBJ2-7, with 8 nucleotides matching TRBD2. Looked up from germline, CDR1 is SNHLY and CDR2 is FYNNEI. The CDR3 runs to 14 residues. Trimming took 9 bases from V and 2 from J; bases not matched to a gene: 9. The CDR3 region has the DNA TGTGCCAGAGGGACCGGGACTAGACCCTACGAGCAGTACTTC. Encoded protein: CARGTGTRPYEQYF.

This clonotype was recorded a few times. The chain is built from TRBV6-1 and TRBJ2-5, with TRBD1 matching 10 bases. In germline, CDR1 is MNHNS, CDR2 SASEGT. V was pared by 6 bases and J by 4 bases, with 5 bases of the junction left unmatched. The CDR3 length is 14 residues. CDR3 amino acids: CASRGQGSTETQYF. CDR3 nucleotides: TGTGCCAGCAGGGGACAGGGGAGTACAGAGACCCAGTACTTC.

The genes are TRBV4-2 and TRBJ2-1, with 10 bases matching TRBD2. CDR3 size: 17 residues. Germline assignment: CDR1 LGHNA and CDR2 YNFKEQ. J gave up 4 bases and V 4 bases, and 10 bases lay outside the gene matches. The CDR3 DNA reads TGTGCCAGCAGCCCGAAGCCGTTGACTAGCGGGTACAATGAGCAGTTCTTC. Amino acid sequence: CASSPKPLTSGYNEQFF.